The rows below give T cell receptor beta chains drawn from one sample of a study of T cells in tumors and immune-related adverse events. The method was immunoSEQ multiplex PCR; TCRdb's version includes in-frame clones alone and lacks a portion of them. The repertoire holds fewer than 25,000 clones, with around nine tenths as singletons. Sequenced here: lymph node tissue, sampled from a patient treated with anti-PD-1 therapy. The receptors shown here come from a female donor with metastatic renal cell carcinoma. The CDR3 runs from the conserved cysteine through the conserved F or W. Fields, in order: J gene, D gene, clone size, V gene, CDR3 protein, CDR3 DNA. A D gene is named only where the DNA matches it firmly. Rows give clone size only sometimes, using once, few, many, or a class for an expanded clone.

TRBJ1-5 | TRBD1 | once | TRBV7-2 | CASSVDRGNGNQPQHF | TGTGCCAGCAGCGTCGACAGGGGGAATGGCAATCAGCCCCAGCATTTT
TRBJ1-1 | . | . | TRBV6-1 | CASSEGVLESTEAFF | TGTGCCAGCAGTGAAGGGGTACTAGAGAGCACTGAAGCTTTCTTT
TRBJ1-2 | . | . | TRBV7-9 | CASSLRDGGYTF | TGTGCCAGCAGCCTACGGGACGGTGGCTACACCTTC
TRBJ2-7 | TRBD1 | . | TRBV19 | CASSIGTGVTYEQYF | TGTGCCAGTAGTATTGGGACAGGGGTAACCTACGAGCAGTACTTC
TRBJ1-4 | . | . | TRBV28 | CASRDLGEKLFF | TGTGCCAGCAGAGATCTAGGGGAAAAACTGTTTTTT
TRBJ2-3 | . | . | TRBV18 | CASSPQGSTDTQYF | TGTGCCAGCTCACCACAGGGTAGTACAGATACGCAGTATTTT
TRBJ1-5 | . | . | TRBV6-4 | CASSLNSNQPQHF | TGTGCCAGCAGCCTTAATAGCAATCAGCCCCAGCATTTT
TRBJ2-2 | TRBD2 | . | TRBV5-4 | CASSLVVAGGRTGELFF | TGTGCCAGCAGCTTGGTAGTAGCGGGGGGGCGCACCGGGGAGCTGTTTTTT
TRBJ2-7 | . | . | TRBV14 | CASSQFHGRTPDEQYF | TGTGCCAGCAGCCAATTTCACGGTCGGACACCGGACGAGCAGTACTTC
TRBJ1-6 | . | . | TRBV2 | CASSEISGNSPLHF | TGTGCCAGCAGTGAAATAAGTGGAAATTCACCCCTCCACTTT
TRBJ1-2 | . | . | TRBV4-1 | CASSQDWGGISYGYTF | TGCGCCAGCAGCCAAGATTGGGGGGGAATCTCTTATGGCTACACCTTC
TRBJ2-7 | TRBD1 | . | TRBV5-5 | CASSLNTGEGYEQYF | TGTGCCAGCAGCTTAAACACAGGGGAAGGCTACGAGCAGTACTTC
TRBJ1-1 | TRBD1 | . | TRBV5-1 | CASSSRDRNTEAFF | TGCGCCAGCAGCTCCCGGGACAGGAACACTGAAGCTTTCTTT
TRBJ2-7 | . | . | TRBV13 | CASSSQYPGAQEQYF | TGTGCCAGCAGCTCCCAATATCCGGGGGCGCAAGAGCAGTACTTC
TRBJ1-4 | TRBD1 | medium-sized | TRBV12-5 | CASAPDRVEKLFF | TGTGCTAGTGCCCCCGACAGGGTTGAAAAACTGTTTTTT
TRBJ1-1 | TRBD1 | . | TRBV29-1 | CSGSGQVLGTEAFF | TGCAGCGGGTCCGGACAGGTTCTAGGCACTGAAGCTTTCTTT
TRBJ2-1 | TRBD2 | . | TRBV6-5 | CASTPRTSFNEQFF | TGTGCCAGCACCCCAAGGACTAGCTTCAATGAGCAGTTCTTC
TRBJ1-5 | . | . | TRBV18 | CASSQGENQPQHF | TGTGCCAGCTCACAGGGGGAAAATCAGCCCCAGCATTTT
TRBJ1-2 | . | . | TRBV25-1 | CASSEFGGYTF | TGTGCCAGCAGTGAATTCGGTGGCTACACCTTC
TRBJ2-5 | . | . | TRBV13 | CASSPGIGMRVSQETQYF | TGTGCCAGCAGCCCTGGGATTGGGATGCGGGTCAGCCAAGAGACCCAGTACTTC
TRBJ2-5 | . | . | TRBV4-1 | CASSQYSSQETQYF | TGCGCCAGCAGCCAATATAGTAGTCAAGAGACCCAGTACTTC
TRBJ2-3 | TRBD2 | . | TRBV5-1 | CASSLVSGRNTQYF | TGCGCCAGCAGCTTGGTTAGCGGGAGAAATACGCAGTATTTT
TRBJ2-2 | TRBD2 | few | TRBV18 | CASSPRLAGGSGELFF | TGTGCCAGCTCACCACGGCTAGCGGGAGGGTCCGGGGAGCTGTTTTTT
TRBJ2-7 | TRBD2 | . | TRBV2 | CASTRRDYLSYEQYF | TGTGCCAGCACACGCCGGGACTATCTCTCCTACGAGCAGTACTTC
TRBJ2-7 | TRBD2 | . | TRBV7-8 | CASSLGLADSSYEQYF | TGTGCCAGCAGCTTAGGACTAGCGGACAGCTCCTACGAGCAGTACTTC
TRBJ2-7 | TRBD1 | once | TRBV5-8 | CASSRTGSYEQYF | TGTGCCAGCAGCAGGACAGGATCCTACGAGCAGTACTTC
TRBJ2-1 | . | . | TRBV28 | CASNTRNEQFF | TGTGCCAGCAATACTAGGAATGAGCAGTTCTTC
TRBJ2-5 | TRBD2 | . | TRBV10-3 | CAISGRGTSGRKETQYF | TGTGCCATCAGCGGGCGCGGGACTAGCGGGAGAAAAGAGACCCAGTACTTC
TRBJ2-5 | . | . | TRBV5-4 | CASSSARETQYF | TGTGCCAGCAGCTCCGCAAGGGAGACCCAGTACTTC
TRBJ1-1 | . | . | TRBV5-1 | CASSLGGQGLLEAFF | TGCGCCAGCAGCTTGGGAGGACAAGGACTGCTTGAAGCTTTCTTT
TRBJ2-7 | TRBD1 | . | TRBV28 | CASSAPGQPYEQYF | TGTGCCAGCAGCGCACCGGGACAGCCCTACGAGCAGTACTTC
TRBJ1-2 | . | . | TRBV10-3 | CAISDRGANYGYTF | TGTGCCATCAGTGATCGGGGGGCGAACTATGGCTACACCTTC
TRBJ2-7 | . | . | TRBV14 | CASSQYSGVSPYEQYF | TGTGCCAGCAGCCAATATTCAGGGGTGAGTCCCTACGAGCAGTACTTC
TRBJ2-7 | TRBD2 | . | TRBV19 | CASSIAASGRAYEQYF | TGTGCCAGTAGTATAGCAGCTAGCGGGAGGGCCTACGAGCAGTACTTC
TRBJ1-5 | TRBD1 | . | TRBV5-1 | CASSVTGGSNQPQHF | TGCGCCAGCAGCGTGACAGGGGGGAGCAATCAGCCCCAGCATTTT
TRBJ2-1 | . | . | TRBV4-1 | CASSQDRVYEQFF | TGCGCCAGCAGCCAAGACAGGGTGTATGAGCAGTTCTTC
TRBJ1-1 | . | . | TRBV19 | CASSPQGGTPFF | TGTGCCAGTAGTCCCCAGGGTGGGACACCTTTCTTT
TRBJ1-5 | TRBD1 | once | TRBV7-9 | CASSPGTGSNQPQHF | TGTGCCAGCAGCCCTGGGACAGGGAGCAATCAGCCCCAGCATTTT
TRBJ2-7 | TRBD2 | once | TRBV19 | CASSIGGSYEQYF | TGTGCCAGTAGTATCGGCGGGAGCTACGAGCAGTACTTC
TRBJ1-5 | . | . | TRBV7-2 | CASSIRSNQPQHF | TGTGCCAGCAGCATAAGAAGCAATCAGCCCCAGCATTTT
TRBJ1-1 | . | . | TRBV18 | CASQVDTTVTEAFF | TGTGCCAGCCAGGTGGACACGACAGTCACTGAAGCTTTCTTT
TRBJ1-4 | . | . | TRBV7-2 | CASSLDRVAGEKLFF | TGTGCCAGCAGCTTAGACAGGGTAGCAGGAGAAAAACTGTTTTTT
TRBJ2-2 | . | . | TRBV14 | CASSHPKFSVFAGELFF | TGTGCCAGCAGCCATCCCAAGTTTTCGGTTTTTGCCGGGGAGCTGTTTTTT
TRBJ1-1 | . | . | TRBV6-1 | CASSKSNTEAFF | TGTGCCAGCAGTAAATCGAACACTGAAGCTTTCTTT
TRBJ2-1 | . | . | TRBV29-1 | CSVRSPGDNNEQFF | TGCAGCGTTCGGTCCCCCGGGGATAACAATGAGCAGTTCTTC
TRBJ2-5 | TRBD2 | . | TRBV9 | CASSQWGLALGETQYF | TGTGCCAGCAGCCAATGGGGACTAGCGCTCGGGGAGACCCAGTACTTC
TRBJ2-3 | . | . | TRBV18 | CASSPRPGATDTQYF | TGTGCCAGCTCACCAAGGCCCGGGGCCACAGATACGCAGTATTTT
TRBJ2-7 | . | . | TRBV6-5 | CASSPTGSLQQYF | TGTGCCAGCAGTCCTACCGGGTCTCTGCAGCAGTACTTC
TRBJ1-3 | . | . | TRBV9 | CASSVLSSGNTIYF | TGTGCCAGCAGCGTACTGAGTTCTGGAAACACCATATATTTT
TRBJ2-5 | . | . | TRBV11-2 | CASSSASQETQYF | TGTGCCAGCAGCTCGGCGAGTCAAGAGACCCAGTACTTC
TRBJ1-2 | . | . | TRBV7-9 | CASSLQGNYGYTF | TGTGCCAGCAGCTTACAGGGAAACTATGGCTACACCTTC
TRBJ2-2 | . | . | TRBV6-1 | CASSRRVIDGELFF | TGTGCCAGCAGTCGAAGGGTTATCGACGGGGAGCTGTTTTTT
TRBJ1-4 | TRBD1 | . | TRBV5-1 | CASSSGTANEKLFF | TGCGCCAGCAGCTCGGGGACAGCTAATGAAAAACTGTTTTTT
TRBJ2-5 | TRBD1 | . | TRBV15 | CATSRVSGGGQGARETQYF | TGTGCCACCAGCAGAGTTTCTGGCGGGGGACAGGGCGCCAGGGAGACCCAGTACTTC
TRBJ2-3 | TRBD2 | . | TRBV5-6 | CASSNGGAYLDTQYF | TGTGCCAGCAGCAACGGGGGGGCCTATTTAGATACGCAGTATTTT